The present T cell receptor beta chain was sequenced within a study of T-cell reconstitution after alpha-beta-depleted transplantation in children (dated by TCRdb to the mid-2010s). Context from the whole study: Using TCR repertoire profiling, the study followed T-cell immune reconstitution in a quantitative way in children after TCRalphabeta/CD19-depleted allogeneic hematopoietic cell transplantation.

Notes on this clonotype: This clone's antigen is unknown. With a much larger clone just one base away, this may be a read error.

Read against the paper, the sample's treatment or condition label means: allogeneic hematopoietic cell transplantation with graft depleted of TCRalphabeta T cells and CD19 B cells. Transplant recipients were children who received TCRalphabeta/CD19-depleted allogeneic hematopoietic cell grafts. The library relied on PCR. The sample was run on an Illumina HiSeq 2500. To normalize quantification of the TCRbeta repertoire, the TCR libraries were built with molecular barcoding that relied on unique molecular identifiers. The public sequencing data were trimmed at Q25 with fastp and processed into clonotypes with MiXCR by TCRdb, which kept only in-frame beta chains. Every distinct CDR3 protein forms one entry, paired with its most common genes and DNA. The sample has 200,000 or so distinct CDR3 sequences on record, about 6% of them singletons. About 4.3% of the sample belongs to the ten largest clones.

V loses 1 base, J loses 5 bases, and the germline ends lie 13 bases apart. Reading from cysteine to phenylalanine, the CDR3 counts 15 amino acids. Just the 45-base CDR3 DNA is kept, in frame starting at base 1. The germline V gene encodes CDR1 MDHEN and CDR2 SYDVKM. Results the study describes overall, beyond this receptor: In some patients, high TCRbeta diversity at day 60 was attributed to recipient T cells and intrathymic progenitors that had survived conditioning. Over subsequent months, a decline in hyperexpanded clone frequencies was noted, and after one year, T-cell counts and TCRbeta diversity were mostly ascribed to newly produced T cells. The apparently early recovery of alphabetaT-cell counts about two months after transplant reportedly depended on only several hundred rapidly expanded clones that came from non-depleted graft cells.

The receptor was isolated from a girl under three years old with combined immunodeficiency, due to receive a stem cell transplant. Recombination linked TRBV28 to TRBJ2-3; the D gene cannot be named for sure. The sequenced sample was PBMCs, obtained before TCRalphabeta/CD19-depleted stem cell transplant. DNA sequence: TGTGCCAGCAGTTTATCCCCTGGACCGGAAGATACGCAGTATTTT. It encodes CASSLSPGPEDTQYF.